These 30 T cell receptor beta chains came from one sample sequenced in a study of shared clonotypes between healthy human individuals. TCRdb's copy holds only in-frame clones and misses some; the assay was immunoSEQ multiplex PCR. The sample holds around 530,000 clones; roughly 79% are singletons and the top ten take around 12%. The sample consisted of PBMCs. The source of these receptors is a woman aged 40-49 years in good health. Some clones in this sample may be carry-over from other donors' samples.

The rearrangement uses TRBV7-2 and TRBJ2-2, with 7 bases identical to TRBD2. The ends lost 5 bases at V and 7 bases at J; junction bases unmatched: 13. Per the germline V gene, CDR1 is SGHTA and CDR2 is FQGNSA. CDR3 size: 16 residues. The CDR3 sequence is CASSPGGSGAGGELFF. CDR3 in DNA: TGTGCCAGCAGCCCCGGTGGCAGCGGGGCGGGCGGGGAGCTGTTTTTT.

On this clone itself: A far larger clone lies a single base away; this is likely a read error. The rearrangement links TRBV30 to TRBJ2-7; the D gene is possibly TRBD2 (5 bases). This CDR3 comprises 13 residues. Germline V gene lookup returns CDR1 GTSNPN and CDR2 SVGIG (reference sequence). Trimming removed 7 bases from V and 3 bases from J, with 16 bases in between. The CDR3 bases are TGTGCCTTTCGAGGGAGTGCCGACTACGAGCAGTACTTC. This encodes CAFRGSADYEQYF. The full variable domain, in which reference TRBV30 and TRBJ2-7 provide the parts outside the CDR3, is SQTIHQWPATLVQPVGSPLSLECTVEGTSNPNLYWYRQAAGRGLQLLFYSVGIGQISSEVPQNLSASRPQDRQFILSSKKLLLSDSGFYLCAFRGSADYEQYFGPGTRLTVT.

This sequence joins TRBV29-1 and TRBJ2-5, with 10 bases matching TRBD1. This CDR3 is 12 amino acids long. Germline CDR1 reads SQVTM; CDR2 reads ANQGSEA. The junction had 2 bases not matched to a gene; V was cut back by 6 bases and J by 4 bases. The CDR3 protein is CSVRTGGETQYF. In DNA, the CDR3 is TGCAGCGTCAGGACAGGGGGAGAGACCCAGTACTTC.

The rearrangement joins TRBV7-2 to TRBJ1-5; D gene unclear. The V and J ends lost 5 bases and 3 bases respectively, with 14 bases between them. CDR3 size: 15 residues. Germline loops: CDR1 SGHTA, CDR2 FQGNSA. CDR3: CASSPTLMTNQPQHF. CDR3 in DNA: TGTGCCAGCAGCCCTACCTTAATGACCAATCAGCCCCAGCATTTT.

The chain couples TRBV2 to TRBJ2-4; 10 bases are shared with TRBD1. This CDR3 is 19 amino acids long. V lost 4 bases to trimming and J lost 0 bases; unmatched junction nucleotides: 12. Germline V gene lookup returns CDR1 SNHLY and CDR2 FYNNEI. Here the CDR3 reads CASSVTGGAGALAKNIQYF. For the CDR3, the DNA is TGTGCCAGCAGTGTGACAGGGGGCGCGGGAGCCCTAGCCAAAAACATTCAGTACTTC.

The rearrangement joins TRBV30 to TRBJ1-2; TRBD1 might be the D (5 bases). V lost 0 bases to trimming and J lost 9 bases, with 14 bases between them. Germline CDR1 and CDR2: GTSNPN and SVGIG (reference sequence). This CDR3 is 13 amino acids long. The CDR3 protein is CAWSVEPEDSYTF. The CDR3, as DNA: TGTGCCTGGAGTGTAGAGCCGGAGGACAGCTACACCTTC.

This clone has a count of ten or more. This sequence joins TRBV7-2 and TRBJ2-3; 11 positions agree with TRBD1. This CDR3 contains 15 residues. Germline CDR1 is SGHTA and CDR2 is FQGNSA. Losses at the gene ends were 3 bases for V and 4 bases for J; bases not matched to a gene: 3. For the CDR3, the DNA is TGTGCCAGCAGCTTTTGGACAGGGGGCGCAGATACGCAGTATTTT. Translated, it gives CASSFWTGGADTQYF.

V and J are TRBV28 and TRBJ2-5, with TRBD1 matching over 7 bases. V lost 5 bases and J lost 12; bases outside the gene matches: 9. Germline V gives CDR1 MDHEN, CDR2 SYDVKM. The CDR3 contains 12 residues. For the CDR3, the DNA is TGTGCCAGCAGTGCCGGACAGGCCCAAAAGTACTTC. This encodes CASSAGQAQKYF.

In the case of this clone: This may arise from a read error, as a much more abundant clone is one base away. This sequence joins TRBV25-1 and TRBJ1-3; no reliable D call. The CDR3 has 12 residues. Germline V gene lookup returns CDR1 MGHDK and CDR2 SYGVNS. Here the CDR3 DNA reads TGTGCCAGCAGTCCCTCGGGAAACGCCATATATTTT. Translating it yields CASSPSGNAIYF.

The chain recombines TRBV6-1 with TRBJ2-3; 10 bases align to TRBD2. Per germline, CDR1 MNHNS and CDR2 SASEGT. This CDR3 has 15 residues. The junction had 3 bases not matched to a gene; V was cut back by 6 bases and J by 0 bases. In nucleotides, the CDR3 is TGTGCCAGCAGGGCTAGCGGGAGTAGCACAGATACGCAGTATTTT. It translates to CASRASGSSTDTQYF.

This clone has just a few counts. The CDR3 nucleotides read TGTGCCAGCAGTAGATCCCACGGGGACTATGGCTACACCTTC. This encodes CASSRSHGDYGYTF. The chain combines TRBV2 with TRBJ1-2; no clear D gene. The V gene's germline CDR1 is SNHLY and CDR2 FYNNEI. The V gene lost 5 bases and the J gene lost 3 bases, with 13 bases spanning the gap. This CDR3 comprises 14 residues.

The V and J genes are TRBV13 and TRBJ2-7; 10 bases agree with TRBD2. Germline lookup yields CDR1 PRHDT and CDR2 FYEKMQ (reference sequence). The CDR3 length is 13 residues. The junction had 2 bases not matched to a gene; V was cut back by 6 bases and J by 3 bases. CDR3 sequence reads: CASSSSGSYEQYF. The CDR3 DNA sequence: TGTGCCAGCAGTTCTAGCGGGAGCTACGAGCAGTACTTC. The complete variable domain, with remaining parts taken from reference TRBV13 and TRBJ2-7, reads AAGVIQSPRHLIKEKRETATLKCYPIPRHDTVYWYQQGPGQDPQFLISFYEKMQSDKGSIPDRFSAQQFSDYHSELNMSSLELGDSALYFCASSSSGSYEQYFGPGTRLTVT.

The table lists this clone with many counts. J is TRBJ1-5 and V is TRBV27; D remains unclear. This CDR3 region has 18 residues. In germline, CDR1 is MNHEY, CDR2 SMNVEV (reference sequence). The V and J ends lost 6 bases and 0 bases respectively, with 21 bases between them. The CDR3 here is CASSLGFDPSFSNQPQHF. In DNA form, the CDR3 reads TGTGCCAGCAGCCTAGGTTTCGACCCTTCCTTTAGCAATCAGCCCCAGCATTTT.

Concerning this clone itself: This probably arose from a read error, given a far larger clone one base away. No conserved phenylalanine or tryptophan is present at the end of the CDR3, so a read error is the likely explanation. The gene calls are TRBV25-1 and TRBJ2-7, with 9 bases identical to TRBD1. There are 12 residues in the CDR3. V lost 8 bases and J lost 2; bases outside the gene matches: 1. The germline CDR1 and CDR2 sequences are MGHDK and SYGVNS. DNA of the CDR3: TGTGCCAGCGGGACAGGGACCTACGAGCAGTACCTC. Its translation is CASGTGTYEQYL.

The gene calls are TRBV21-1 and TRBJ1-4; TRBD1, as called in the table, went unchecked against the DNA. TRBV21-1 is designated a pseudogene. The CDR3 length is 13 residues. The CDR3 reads CASSKFVGEKLFF. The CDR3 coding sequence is TGTGCCAGCAGCAAATTTGTGGGCGAAAAACTGTTTTTT.

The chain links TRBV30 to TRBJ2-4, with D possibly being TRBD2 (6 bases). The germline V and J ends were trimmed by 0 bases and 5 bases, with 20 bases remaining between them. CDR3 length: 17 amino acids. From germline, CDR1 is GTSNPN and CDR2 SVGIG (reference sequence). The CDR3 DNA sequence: TGTGCCTGGAGTGTAGGGGTCGGGAGTCGGGTTCAAAACATTCAGTACTTC. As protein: CAWSVGVGSRVQNIQYF.

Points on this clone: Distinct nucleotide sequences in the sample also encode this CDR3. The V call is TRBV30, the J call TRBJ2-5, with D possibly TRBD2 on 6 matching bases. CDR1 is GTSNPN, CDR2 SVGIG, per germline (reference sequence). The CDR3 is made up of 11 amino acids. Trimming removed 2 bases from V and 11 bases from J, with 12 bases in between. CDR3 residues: CAWSSPGEQYF. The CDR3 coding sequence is TGTGCCTGGAGTTCTCCGGGAGAGCAGTACTTC.

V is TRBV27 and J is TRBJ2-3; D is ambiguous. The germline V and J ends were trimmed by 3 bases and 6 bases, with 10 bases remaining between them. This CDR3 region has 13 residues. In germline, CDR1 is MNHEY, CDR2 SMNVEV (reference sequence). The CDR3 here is CASSFGSRDTQYF. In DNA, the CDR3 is TGTGCCAGCAGTTTTGGCAGTCGGGATACGCAGTATTTT.

DNA of the CDR3: TGTGCCATCAGTGACACAGGGGTACTAAGCGAGCAGTACTTC. This translates into CAISDTGVLSEQYF. The V gene is TRBV10-3, the J gene TRBJ2-7; 7 bases are shared with TRBD1. The CDR3 has 14 residues. From germline, CDR1 is ENHRY and CDR2 SYGVKD. The J segment lost 6 bases and the V segment lost 3 bases, leaving 8 bases of the junction unmatched.

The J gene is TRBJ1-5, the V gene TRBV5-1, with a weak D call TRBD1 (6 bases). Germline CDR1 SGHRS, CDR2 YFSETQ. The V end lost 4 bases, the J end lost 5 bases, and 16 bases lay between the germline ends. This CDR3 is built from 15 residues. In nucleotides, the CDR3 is TGCGCCAGCAGCGTTACCGGGACACACGATCAGCCCCAGCATTTT. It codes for CASSVTGTHDQPQHF.

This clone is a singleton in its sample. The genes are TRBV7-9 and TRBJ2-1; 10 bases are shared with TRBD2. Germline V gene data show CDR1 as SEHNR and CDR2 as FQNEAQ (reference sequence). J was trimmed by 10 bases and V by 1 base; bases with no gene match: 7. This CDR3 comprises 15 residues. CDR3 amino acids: CASSLVLAGKNEQFF. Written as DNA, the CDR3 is TGTGCCAGCAGCTTAGTACTAGCGGGAAAAAACGAGCAGTTCTTC.

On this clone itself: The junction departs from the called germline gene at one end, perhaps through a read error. CDR3 nucleotides: TGTGCCAGCAGTTTTCAGGTCACCGGGGAGCTGTTCTTT. It yields the protein CASSFQVTGELFF. This chain uses TRBV28 with TRBJ2-2, with D tentatively TRBD2 (5 bases). CDR3 length: 13 residues. Germline CDR1 is MDHEN and CDR2 is SYDVKM. Full variable domain (missing parts from reference TRBV28 and TRBJ2-2): DVKVTQSSRYLVKRTGEKVFLECVQDMDHENMFWYRQDPGLGLRLIYFSYDVKMKEKGDIPEGYSVSREKKERFSLILESASTNQTSMYLCASSFQVTGELFFGEGSRLTVL.

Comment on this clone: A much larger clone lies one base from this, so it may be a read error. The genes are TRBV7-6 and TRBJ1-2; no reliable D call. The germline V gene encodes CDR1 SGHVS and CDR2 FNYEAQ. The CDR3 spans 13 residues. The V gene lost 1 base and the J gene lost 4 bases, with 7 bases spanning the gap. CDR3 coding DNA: TGTGCCAGCAGCTTAGAAGAGGGCTATGGCTACACCTTC. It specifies CASSLEEGYGYTF.

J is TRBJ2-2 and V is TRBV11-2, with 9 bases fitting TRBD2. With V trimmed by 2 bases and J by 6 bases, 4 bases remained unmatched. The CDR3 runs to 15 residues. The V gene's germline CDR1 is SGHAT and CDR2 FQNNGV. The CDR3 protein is CASSLRGTSPGELFF. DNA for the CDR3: TGTGCCAGCAGCTTACGAGGGACTAGCCCCGGGGAGCTGTTTTTT. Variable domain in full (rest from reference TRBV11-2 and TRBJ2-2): EAGVAQSPRYKIIEKRQSVAFWCNPISGHATLYWYQQILGQGPKLLIQFQNNGVVDDSQLPKDRFSAERLKGVDSTLKIQPAKLEDSAVYLCASSLRGTSPGELFFGEGSRLTVL.

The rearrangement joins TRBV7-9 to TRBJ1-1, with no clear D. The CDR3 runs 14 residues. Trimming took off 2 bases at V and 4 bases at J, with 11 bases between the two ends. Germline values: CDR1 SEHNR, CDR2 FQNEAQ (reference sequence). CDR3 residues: CASSLRDHATEAFF. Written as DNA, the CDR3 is TGTGCCAGCAGCTTACGAGATCACGCCACTGAAGCTTTCTTT.

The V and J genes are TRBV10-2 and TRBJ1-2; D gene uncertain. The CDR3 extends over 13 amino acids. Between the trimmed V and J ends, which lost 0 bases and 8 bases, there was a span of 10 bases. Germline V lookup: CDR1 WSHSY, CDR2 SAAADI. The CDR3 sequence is CASSESRGRGYTF. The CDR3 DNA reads TGCGCCAGCAGTGAGTCCCGGGGAAGAGGCTACACCTTC.

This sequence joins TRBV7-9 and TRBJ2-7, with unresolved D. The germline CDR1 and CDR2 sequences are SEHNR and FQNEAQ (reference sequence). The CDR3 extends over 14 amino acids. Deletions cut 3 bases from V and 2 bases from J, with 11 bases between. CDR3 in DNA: TGTGCCAGCAGCTTCGGTAAGGTTCCCTACGAGCAGTACTTC. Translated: CASSFGKVPYEQYF.

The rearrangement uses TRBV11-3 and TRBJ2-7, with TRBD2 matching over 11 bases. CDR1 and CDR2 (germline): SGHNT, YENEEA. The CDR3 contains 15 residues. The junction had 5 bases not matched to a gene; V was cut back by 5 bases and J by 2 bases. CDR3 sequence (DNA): TGTGCCAGCAGCCTTAGCGGGAGGGGAACCTACGAGCAGTACTTC. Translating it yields CASSLSGRGTYEQYF.

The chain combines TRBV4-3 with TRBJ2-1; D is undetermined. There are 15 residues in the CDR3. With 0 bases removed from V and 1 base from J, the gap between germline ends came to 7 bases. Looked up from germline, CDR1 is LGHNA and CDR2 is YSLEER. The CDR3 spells CASSQDDRSYNEQFF. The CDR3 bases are TGCGCCAGCAGCCAAGACGACCGGTCCTACAATGAGCAGTTCTTC.

CDR3 amino acids: CATTSGQGAEQYF. DNA of the CDR3: TGTGCCACCACTTCGGGACAGGGGGCCGAGCAGTACTTC. The rearrangement uses TRBV15 and TRBJ2-7; TRBD1 agrees at 12 bases. Germline-derived CDR1 and CDR2 are LNHNV and YYDKDF (reference sequence). The CDR3 has 13 amino acids. The trim removed 7 bases at V and 6 bases at J, leaving 4 bases unmatched.